This record covers a single T cell receptor beta chain. Its cognate antigen has yet to be identified. Base qualities are not provided; no much larger clone lies one nucleotide away. The sample's treatment or condition, from its label and the paper: oral pan-JAK inhibitor, 5-10 mg twice daily. Lesional scalp punch biopsies and peripheral blood were obtained from alopecia areata patients. PBMCs were isolated by density centrifugation and stained for CD3, CD4 and CD8, and CD4+ and CD8+ T cells were sorted on a FACSAria. The data derive from a study of CD8+ T cells in alopecia areata (dated by TCRdb to 2016 to 2019). For the study in its entirety: Treated patients were enrolled in an open-label pilot trial of oral tofacitinib at 5 to 10 mg twice daily for moderate-to-severe alopecia areata. TCRbeta CDR3 regions were amplified by immunoSEQ multiplex PCR with 35 Vbeta forward and 13 Jbeta reverse primers. RNA was obtained with the PAXgene miRNA kit for fixed scalp, the miRNeasy kit for PBMCs, and the RNeasy kit for mouse skin. To study T cell clonal expansion in alopecia areata, the researchers applied high-throughput TCRbeta sequencing to both the C3H/HeJ mouse model and human patients. Tofacitinib was administered for 6 to 18 months, and 6 months of follow-up off drug were then conducted to assess delayed response and recurrence. Clonality in the scalp was compared among normal scalp (n=4), patchy alopecia areata scalp (n=8), and alopecia totalis/universalis scalp (n=8). Human TCRbeta sequencing covered scalp tissue and sorted CD4+ and CD8+ peripheral blood T cells from patchy and totalis/universalis alopecia areata patients and healthy controls. Biopsies were taken from tofacitinib-treated patients at baseline and at 4 and 24 weeks of treatment, and a later scalp biopsy was taken in several of the tofacitinib-treated patients. For the treated patients, the SALT score, which quantifies what percentage of scalp surface area is affected, served as the measure of disease severity.

Library preparation employed the immunoSEQ multiplex PCR assay. For TCR sequencing, RNA was extracted from every sample and reverse transcribed into cDNA to serve as template. SuperScript III was used for first-strand cDNA synthesis, primed with a 2:1 mix of oligo-dT and random hexamers. A synthetic immune receptor repertoire was used to measure amplification bias, and any remaining bias was corrected computationally. The study's own analysis went as follows. After raw reads were preprocessed to remove errors, the CDR3 was defined following IMGT conventions as running from the conserved cysteine to phenylalanine. Clonality was calculated as 1 minus Shannon entropy normalized by log2 of the number of productive unique TCRs. Whether scalp clones were CD4 or CD8 was inferred by matching scalp TCRbeta sequences against CD4 and CD8 repertoires sorted from blood. This immuneACCESS table, as held by TCRdb, lists in-frame sequences with V and J called but not all clones. Of the missing ones, under half trace to an unresolved V gene in checked studies; the others have no known cause. V and J calls and clone size are those listed in that table; D and trimming were worked out from the DNA. This sample holds fewer than 100,000 clones; about two thirds were observed only once. Of the sample, roughly 17% is held by the ten largest clones.

Unmatched junction bases come to 6, with V trimmed by 3 bases and J by 3 bases. The CDR3, from cysteine to phenylalanine, totals 15 residues. Solely the CDR3 DNA is kept, with 45 bases framed from the first base. The germline V gene sets CDR1 to SGDLS and CDR2 to YYNGEE. Study-wide findings and limitations: Compared with normal scalp, lesional scalp, particularly in alopecia totalis/universalis, had higher clonality and more expanded CD8+ clones, which suggests antigenic drive. Scalp TCR repertoire analysis is complicated because resident alphabeta T cells in normal human skin are also sequenced, whereas mouse skin is dominated by gammadelta T cells. Scalp clonality and the number of expanded CD8+ clones among the top 100 scalp clones were significantly decreased by tofacitinib. During tofacitinib treatment, many expanded lesional clones remained in scalp and blood, and this persistence may partly explain relapse after treatment is stopped. Compared with mice, TCR sequences shared between patients were less clear, possibly partly because of HLA diversity across the patient population. Because the treated cohort was small and included a single nonresponder, larger studies are needed to assess links between baseline CD8+ expansion and response.

Recombination joined TRBV9 with TRBJ2-3, and 8 junctional nucleotides match TRBD2. The TCR originated in a human donor with alopecia areata. The sample in question was CD8+ T cells sorted from blood, obtained around week 44, from a patient treated with tofacitinib. The sequenced DNA is TGTGCCAGCAGCGCCTTCGAGCGGGGGACAGATACGCAGTATTTT. Translated, this gives CASSAFERGTDTQYF. When the CDR3 is completed using the reference TRBV9 and TRBJ2-3 genes on either side, the full variable domain is DSGVTQTPKHLITATGQRVTLRCSPRSGDLSVYWYQQSLDQGLQFLIQYYNGEERAKGNILERFSAQQFPDLHSELNLSSLELGDSALYFCASSAFERGTDTQYFGPGTRLTVL.